This TCR beta chain was captured by sequencing in a study of T-cell reconstitution after alpha-beta-depleted transplantation in children. It was with unique molecular identifiers that the TCRbeta library was prepared. TCRdb analysed the PCR reads with MiXCR anew, one entry per CDR3 protein. The sample consists of fewer than 700,000 distinct CDR3 sequences, 10% to 15% of them appearing once. The CDR3 has 18 amino acids. Per the germline V gene, CDR1 is SGHVS and CDR2 is FNYEAQ. Trimming left V 5 bases short and J 2 bases short, with 25 bases between. The clonotype originates from a male patient younger than 18 who had a stem cell transplant for acute myeloid leukemia, so the T cells may come from the graft donor. The material sequenced was PBMCs, mostly from graft donor cells, taken 360 days after TCRalphabeta/CD19-depleted stem cell transplant. V gene TRBV7-6 combines with J gene TRBJ2-7; a possible D gene is TRBD2 (6 bases). CDR3 DNA: TGTGCCAGCAGCCACCCCCCCTTAGCGGACTCCCTAACCTACGAGCAGTACTTC. It translates to CASSHPPLADSLTYEQYF.